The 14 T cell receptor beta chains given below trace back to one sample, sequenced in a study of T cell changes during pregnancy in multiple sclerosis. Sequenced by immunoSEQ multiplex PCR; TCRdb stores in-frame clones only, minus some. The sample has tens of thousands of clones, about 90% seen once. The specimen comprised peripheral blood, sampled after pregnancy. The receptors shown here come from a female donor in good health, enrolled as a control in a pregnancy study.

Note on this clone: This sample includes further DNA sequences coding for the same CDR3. The CDR3 spells CAISESRASGDNNEQFF. In nucleotides, the CDR3 is TGTGCCATCAGTGAGTCGCGGGCTAGCGGGGACAACAATGAGCAGTTCTTC. The chain links TRBV10-3 to TRBJ2-1, with 9 bases matching TRBD2. This CDR3 is 17 amino acids long. Germline V gives CDR1 ENHRY, CDR2 SYGVKD. The ends lost 0 bases at V and 5 bases at J; junction bases unmatched: 8.

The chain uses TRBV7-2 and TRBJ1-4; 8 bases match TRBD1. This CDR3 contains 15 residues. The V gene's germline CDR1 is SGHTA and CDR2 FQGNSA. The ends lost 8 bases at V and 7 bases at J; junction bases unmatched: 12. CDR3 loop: CASSLYRGGGEKLFF. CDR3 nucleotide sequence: TGTGCCAGCTCCCTCTACAGGGGGGGTGGTGAAAAACTGTTTTTT.

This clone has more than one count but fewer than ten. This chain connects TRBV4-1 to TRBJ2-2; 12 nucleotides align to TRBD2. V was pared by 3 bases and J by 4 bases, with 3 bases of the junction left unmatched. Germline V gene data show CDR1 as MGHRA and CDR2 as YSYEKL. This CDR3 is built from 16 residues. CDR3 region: CASSHGLAGLTGELFF. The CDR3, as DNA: TGCGCCAGCAGCCACGGACTAGCGGGACTCACCGGGGAGCTGTTTTTT.

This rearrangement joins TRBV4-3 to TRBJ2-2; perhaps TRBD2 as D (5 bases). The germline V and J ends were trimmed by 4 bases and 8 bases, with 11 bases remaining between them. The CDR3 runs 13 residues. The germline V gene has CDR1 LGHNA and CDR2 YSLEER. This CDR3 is CASSPGRGGELFF. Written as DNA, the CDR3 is TGCGCCAGCAGCCCCGGGCGAGGGGGGGAGCTGTTTTTT.

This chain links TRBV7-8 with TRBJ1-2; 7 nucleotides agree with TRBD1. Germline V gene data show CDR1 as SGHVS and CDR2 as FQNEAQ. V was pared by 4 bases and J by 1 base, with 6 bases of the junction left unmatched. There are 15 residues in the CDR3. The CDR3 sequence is CASSSPDRHNYGYTF. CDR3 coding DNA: TGTGCCAGCAGCTCCCCGGACAGGCATAACTATGGCTACACCTTC.

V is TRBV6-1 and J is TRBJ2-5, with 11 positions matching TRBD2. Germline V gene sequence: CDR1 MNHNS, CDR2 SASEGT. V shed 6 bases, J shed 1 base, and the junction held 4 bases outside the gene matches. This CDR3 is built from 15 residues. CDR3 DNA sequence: TGTGCCAGCAGGCTAGCGGGGGGATTCCAAGAGACCCAGTACTTC. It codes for CASRLAGGFQETQYF.

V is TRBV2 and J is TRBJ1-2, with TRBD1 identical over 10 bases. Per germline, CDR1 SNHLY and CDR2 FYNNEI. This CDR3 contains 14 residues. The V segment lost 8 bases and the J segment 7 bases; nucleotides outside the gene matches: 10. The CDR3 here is CASARDRGDSGYTF. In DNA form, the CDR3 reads TGTGCCAGCGCCCGGGACAGGGGTGATAGTGGCTACACCTTC.

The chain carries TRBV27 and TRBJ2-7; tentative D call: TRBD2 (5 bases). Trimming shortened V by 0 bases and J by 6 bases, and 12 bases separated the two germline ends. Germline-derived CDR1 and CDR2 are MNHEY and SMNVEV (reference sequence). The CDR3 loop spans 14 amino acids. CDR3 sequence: CASSLSRAPLEQYF. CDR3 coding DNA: TGTGCCAGCAGTTTATCGAGGGCACCCCTCGAGCAGTACTTC.

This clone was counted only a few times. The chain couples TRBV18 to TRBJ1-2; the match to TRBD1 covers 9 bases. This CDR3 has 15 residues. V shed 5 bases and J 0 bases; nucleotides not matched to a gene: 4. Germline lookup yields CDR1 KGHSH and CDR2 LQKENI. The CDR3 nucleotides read TGTGCCAGCTCAAAGGACAGGGGAACTAACTATGGCTACACCTTC. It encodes CASSKDRGTNYGYTF.

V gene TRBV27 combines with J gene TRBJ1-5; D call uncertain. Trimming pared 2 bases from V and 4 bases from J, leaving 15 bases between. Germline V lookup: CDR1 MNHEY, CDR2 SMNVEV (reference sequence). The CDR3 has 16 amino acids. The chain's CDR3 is CASSLASGLSNQPQHF. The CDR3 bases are TGTGCCAGCAGTTTAGCCTCCGGACTATCGAATCAGCCCCAGCATTTT.

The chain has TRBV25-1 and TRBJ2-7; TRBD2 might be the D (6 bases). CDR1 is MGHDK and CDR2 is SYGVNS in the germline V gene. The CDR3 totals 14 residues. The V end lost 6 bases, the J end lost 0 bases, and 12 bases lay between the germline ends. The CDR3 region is CASRPGGSSYEQYF. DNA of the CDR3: TGTGCCAGCAGGCCCGGGGGAAGCTCCTACGAGCAGTACTTC.

CDR3 sequence: CASSKTLAGGPTDTQYF. In DNA form, the CDR3 reads TGCGCCAGCAGCAAAACCCTAGCGGGAGGTCCCACAGATACGCAGTATTTT. The chain links TRBV5-1 to TRBJ2-3; the match to TRBD2 covers 11 bases. Unmatched junction bases numbered 9, after V lost 4 bases and J lost 2 bases. The CDR3 sequence is 17 residues long. Germline V gene lookup returns CDR1 SGHRS and CDR2 YFSETQ.

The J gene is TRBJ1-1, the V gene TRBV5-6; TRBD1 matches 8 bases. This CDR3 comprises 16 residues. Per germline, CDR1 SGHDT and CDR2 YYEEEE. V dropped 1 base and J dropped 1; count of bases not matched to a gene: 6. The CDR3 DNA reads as TGTGCCAGCAGCTTGACGACAGGGGCCTCGAACACTGAAGCTTTCTTT. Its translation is CASSLTTGASNTEAFF.

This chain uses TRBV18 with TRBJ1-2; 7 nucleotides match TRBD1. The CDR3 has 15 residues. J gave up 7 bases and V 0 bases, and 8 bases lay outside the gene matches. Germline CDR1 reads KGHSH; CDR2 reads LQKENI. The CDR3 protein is CASSPPNRGEGGYTF. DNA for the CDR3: TGTGCCAGCTCACCACCGAACAGGGGAGAGGGTGGCTACACCTTC. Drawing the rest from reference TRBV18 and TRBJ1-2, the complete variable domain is NAGVMQNPRHLVRRRGQEARLRCSPMKGHSHVYWYRQLPEEGLKFMVYLQKENIIDESGMPKERFSAEFPKEGPSILRIQQVVRGDSAAYFCASSPPNRGEGGYTFGSGTRLTVV.